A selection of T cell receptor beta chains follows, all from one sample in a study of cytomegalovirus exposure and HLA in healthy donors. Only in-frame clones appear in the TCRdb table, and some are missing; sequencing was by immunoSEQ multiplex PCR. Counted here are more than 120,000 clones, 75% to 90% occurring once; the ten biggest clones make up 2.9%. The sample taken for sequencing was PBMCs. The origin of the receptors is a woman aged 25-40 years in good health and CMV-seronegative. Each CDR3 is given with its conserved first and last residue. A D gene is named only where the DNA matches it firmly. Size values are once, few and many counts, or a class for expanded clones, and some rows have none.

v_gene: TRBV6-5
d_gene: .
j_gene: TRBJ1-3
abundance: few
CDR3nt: TGTGCCAGCAGTTACTTACAGGGAAACACCATATATTTT
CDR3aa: CASSYLQGNTIYF

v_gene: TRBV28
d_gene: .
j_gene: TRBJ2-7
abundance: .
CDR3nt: TGTGCCAGCAGTCCCAGGGGACGGAACTCCTACGAGCAGTACTTC
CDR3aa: CASSPRGRNSYEQYF

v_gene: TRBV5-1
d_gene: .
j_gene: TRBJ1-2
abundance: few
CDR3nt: TGCGCCAGCAGCCCAGGGAACCACTATGGCTACACCTTC
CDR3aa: CASSPGNHYGYTF

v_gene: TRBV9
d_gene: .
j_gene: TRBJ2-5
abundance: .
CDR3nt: TGTGCCAGCAGCGTAGGCGGAGGGATTAGCCTAGAGACCCAGTACTTC
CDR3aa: CASSVGGGISLETQYF

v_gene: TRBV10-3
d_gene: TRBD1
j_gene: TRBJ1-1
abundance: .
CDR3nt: TGTGCCATCAGGGGGCCGACAGGGCGAGACACTGAAGCTTTCTTT
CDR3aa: CAIRGPTGRDTEAFF

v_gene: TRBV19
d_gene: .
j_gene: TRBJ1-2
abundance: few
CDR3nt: TGTGCCAGTAGATTCGCCGGGCAGGGCAACTATGGCTACACCTTC
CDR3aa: CASRFAGQGNYGYTF

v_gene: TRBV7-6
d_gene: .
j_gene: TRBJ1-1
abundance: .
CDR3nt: TGTGCCAGCAGCTTAATCTCAGGGGCGCACTCTGAAGCTTTCTTT
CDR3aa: CASSLISGAHSEAFF

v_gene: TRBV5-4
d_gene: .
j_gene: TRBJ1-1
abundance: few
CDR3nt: TGTGCCAGCAGTCATAAGACAGAGAACACTGAAGCTTTCTTT
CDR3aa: CASSHKTENTEAFF

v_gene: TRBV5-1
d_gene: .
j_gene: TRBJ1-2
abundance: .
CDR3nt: TGCGCCAGCAGCTTGGAGCCTGACAGCTATGGCTACACCTTC
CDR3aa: CASSLEPDSYGYTF

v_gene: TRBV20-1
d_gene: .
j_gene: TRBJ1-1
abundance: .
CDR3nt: TGCAGTGCTAGCCAGGAAACCGAAGCTTTCTTT
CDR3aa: CSASQETEAFF

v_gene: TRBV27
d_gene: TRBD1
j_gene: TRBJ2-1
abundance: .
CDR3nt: TGTGCCAGCAAAATGACAGGGACCTACAATGAGCAGTTCTTC
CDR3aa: CASKMTGTYNEQFF